A single sample gave rise to the 17 T cell receptor beta chains below, sequenced in a study of blood T cell repertoires in COVID-19. Profiling relied on immunoSEQ multiplex PCR, and the TCRdb table lists in-frame clones only, not all of them. The profile shows 250,000 to 300,000 clones, around 84% of them singletons. Sequences were obtained from PBMCs or T cells enriched from blood (not recorded which). The receptors come from a man in his thirties or forties with acute COVID-19.

This chain connects TRBV5-5 to TRBJ1-4, with 11 bases lining up with TRBD1. CDR3 length equals 16 residues. From germline, CDR1 is SGHKS and CDR2 YYEKEE (reference sequence). V shed 2 bases, J shed 7 bases, and the junction held 7 bases outside the gene matches. CDR3 nucleotides: TGTGCCAGCAGCTTCGGGGACAGGGGGGAAGGTGAAAAACTGTTTTTT. This sequence encodes CASSFGDRGEGEKLFF.

This rearrangement joins TRBV19 to TRBJ2-1, with D perhaps matching TRBD2 (5 bases). The CDR3 contains 19 residues. V was pared by 3 bases and J by 0 bases, with 21 bases between. CDR1 is LNHDA, CDR2 SQIVND, per germline (reference sequence). The CDR3 loop reads CASSISGISGSSSYNEQFF. The CDR3 coding sequence is TGTGCCAGTAGTATCTCGGGAATCAGCGGTTCCAGCTCCTACAATGAGCAGTTCTTC.

This rearrangement joins TRBV2 to TRBJ2-2, with D possibly TRBD2 on 6 matching bases. V shed 8 bases and J shed 7 bases, with 14 bases lying between them. This CDR3 has 13 amino acids. CDR1 and CDR2 from the germline V gene are SNHLY and FYNNEI. CDR3 DNA: TGTGCCAGCCTCAGGGAGGTGGGCGGGGAGCTGTTTTTT. Encoded protein: CASLREVGGELFF.

The chain links TRBV7-2 to TRBJ1-4, with TRBD1 as a possible D gene (6 bases). Trimming removed 1 base from V and 11 bases from J, with 17 bases in between. Germline V lookup: CDR1 SGHTA, CDR2 FQGNSA. The length of the CDR3 is 15 residues. The CDR3 is CASSLDGTLASKLFF. DNA of the CDR3: TGTGCCAGCAGCTTAGATGGGACACTTGCCTCCAAACTGTTTTTT.

The chain combines TRBV5-1 with TRBJ1-4, with no clear D. This CDR3 is 13 amino acids long. The ends were cut back, 0 bases at V and 8 bases at J, with 8 bases in the middle. In germline, CDR1 is SGHRS, CDR2 YFSETQ. The CDR3 nucleotides are TGCGCCAGCAGCTTGGTCAGTCACGAAAAACTGTTTTTT. Translated, it gives CASSLVSHEKLFF. The complete variable domain, with remaining parts taken from reference TRBV5-1 and TRBJ1-4, reads KAGVTQTPRYLIKTRGQQVTLSCSPISGHRSVSWYQQTPGQGLQFLFEYFSETQRNKGNFPGRFSGRQFSNSRSEMNVSTLELGDSALYLCASSLVSHEKLFFGSGTQLSVL.

The rearrangement joins TRBV5-1 to TRBJ2-1, with 8 bases fitting TRBD1. Germline loops: CDR1 SGHRS, CDR2 YFSETQ. This CDR3 has 12 amino acids. V shed 4 bases and J 8 bases; nucleotides not matched to a gene: 2. The CDR3 sequence is CASSEDRDEQFF. CDR3 nucleotide sequence: TGCGCCAGCAGCGAGGACAGGGATGAGCAGTTCTTC.

The chain uses TRBV9 and TRBJ2-3; D possibly corresponds to TRBD1 (5 bases). This CDR3 spans 15 amino acids. In germline, CDR1 is SGDLS, CDR2 YYNGEE. The V gene lost 3 bases and the J gene lost 5 bases, with 16 bases spanning the gap. CDR3 residues: CASSAEVGAQDTQYF. The CDR3 DNA is TGTGCCAGCAGCGCGGAAGTTGGGGCCCAAGATACGCAGTATTTT. The whole variable domain, remainder taken from reference TRBV9 and TRBJ2-3, is DSGVTQTPKHLITATGQRVTLRCSPRSGDLSVYWYQQSLDQGLQFLIQYYNGEERAKGNILERFSAQQFPDLHSELNLSSLELGDSALYFCASSAEVGAQDTQYFGPGTRLTVL.

The V call is TRBV5-1, the J call TRBJ1-6; 8 bases fit TRBD1. The CDR3 covers 16 residues. Unmatched junction bases numbered 5, after V lost 0 bases and J lost 6 bases. CDR1 and CDR2 from the germline V gene are SGHRS and YFSETQ. Here the CDR3 DNA reads TGCGCCAGCAGCTTGGATACAGGGGGAGTTAATTCACCCCTCCACTTT. Translation: CASSLDTGGVNSPLHF.

This clone has a handful of counts. The chain uses TRBV23-1 and TRBJ1-5; possible D gene TRBD1, 6 bases. TRBV23-1 is designated an ORF whose function remains uncertain. CDR3 length: 13 residues. V was clipped by 4 bases and J by 6 bases, with 10 bases between them. The CDR3 spells CASSRYRVQPQHF. CDR3 nucleotides: TGCGCCAGCAGTCGCTACAGGGTTCAGCCCCAGCATTTT.

This sequence joins TRBV14 and TRBJ1-1; 10 bases align to TRBD1. CDR1 and CDR2 (germline): SGHDN, FVKESK. This CDR3 comprises 16 residues. V dropped 1 base and J dropped 5; count of bases not matched to a gene: 7. The CDR3 sequence: CASSQGIWTGGTEAFF. The CDR3 DNA reads as TGTGCCAGCAGCCAAGGTATCTGGACAGGGGGAACTGAAGCTTTCTTT.

The chain uses TRBV18 and TRBJ2-7; D perhaps matches TRBD2 (5 bases). Germline CDR1 reads KGHSH; CDR2 reads LQKENI. The CDR3 sequence is 16 residues long. V was trimmed by 6 bases and J by 0 bases, leaving 18 bases between them. The DNA of the CDR3 is TGTGCCAGCTCCTCAGCCGCGGGTACTTACTCCTACGAGCAGTACGTC. Translating it yields CASSSAAGTYSYEQYV.

This sequence joins TRBV5-1 and TRBJ2-5; 9 bases agree with TRBD1. Looked up from germline, CDR1 is SGHRS and CDR2 is YFSETQ. The V segment lost 4 bases and the J segment 1 base; nucleotides outside the gene matches: 2. CDR3 length: 14 amino acids. CDR3 sequence reads: CASSLQGAQETQYF. In DNA form, the CDR3 reads TGCGCCAGCAGCCTACAGGGGGCCCAAGAGACCCAGTACTTC.

The CDR3 DNA reads as TGTGCCAGTAGTATCCTAGCGGGGGGAGATACGCAGTATTTT. Amino acid sequence: CASSILAGGDTQYF. The gene calls are TRBV19 and TRBJ2-3; 11 nucleotides align to TRBD2. Germline lookup yields CDR1 LNHDA and CDR2 SQIVND (reference sequence). The CDR3 runs to 14 residues. V lost 3 bases to trimming and J lost 5 bases; unmatched junction nucleotides: 1.

This chain's CDR3 is CATHGGTSTDTQYF. CDR3 DNA sequence: TGTGCCACCCACGGGGGGACTAGCACAGATACGCAGTATTTT. The chain uses TRBV19 and TRBJ2-3, with TRBD2 identical over 7 bases. Trimming at V came to 10 bases and at J to 0 bases, leaving 7 bases not matched to a gene. CDR3 size: 14 residues. From germline, CDR1 is LNHDA and CDR2 SQIVND (reference sequence).

This rearrangement joins TRBV3-1 (or the pseudogene TRBV3-2) to TRBJ1-1; 7 bases fit TRBD1. The CDR3 is 14 residues long. Unmatched junction bases numbered 6, after V lost 2 bases and J lost 6 bases. The germline V gene has CDR1 LGHDT and CDR2 YNNKEL (reference sequence). CDR3 sequence (DNA): TGTGCCAGCAGCCAAAACAGGGGCCCTGCTGAAGCTTTCTTT. Its protein product is CASSQNRGPAEAFF.

The chain employs TRBV13 and TRBJ1-1; D gene unclear. V lost 9 bases to trimming and J lost 6 bases, with 14 bases between them. CDR3 length: 12 residues. CDR1 is PRHDT and CDR2 is FYEKMQ in the germline V gene (reference sequence). CDR3 sequence (DNA): TGTGCCAGTCGCAGAGCGGTCGCTGAAGCTTTCTTT. Translation: CASRRAVAEAFF.

The CDR3 coding sequence is TGCAGCGTTGGAGGGACAGGGGGATCACATGAGCAGTTCTTC. Translated, it gives CSVGGTGGSHEQFF. The chain uses TRBV29-1 and TRBJ2-1; 11 nucleotides align to TRBD1. Germline V gene data show CDR1 as SQVTM and CDR2 as ANQGSEA. The CDR3 runs to 14 residues. The trim removed 4 bases at V and 8 bases at J, leaving 7 bases unmatched.